This TCR beta chain was obtained from a study of blood T cell repertoires in COVID-19. Across the whole study: Sites in the United States, Italy and Spain provided acute and convalescent COVID-19 samples. Nucleic acid was either cDNA or gDNA, and it came from T cells, B-cell-depleted T cells, or PBMCs.

This CDR3 has 12 residues. Germline V gene data show CDR1 as MNHEY and CDR2 as SVGAGI. Trimming cost V 7 bases and J 5 bases, with 10 bases left between them. Original methodology: Estimates of nucleated cell counts were drawn from the amplification of reference gene primers. This table comes from immunoSEQ multiplex PCR, and its TCRdb copy is limited to in-frame clones, with some not included. V and J calls and clone size follow that table, whereas D and trimming were derived from the DNA. This repertoire shows around 100,000 clones, around 87% found once; its top ten account for roughly 32%. Sequenced material: peripheral blood. This chain joins TRBV6-5 and TRBJ2-3, with a weak D call TRBD1 (5 bases). The TCR originated in an elderly woman with acute or convalescent COVID-19. CDR3 DNA: TGTGCCAGCACCAGGGTTAGAGATACGCAGTATTTT. Translated, it gives CASTRVRDTQYF.